In this sample, the clone carrying this T cell receptor (beta chain) turned up a few times. Its cognate antigen is unknown. The CDR3 covers 14 residues. Trimming removed 7 bases from V and 6 bases from J, with 13 bases in between. The source of the sample is a study of T cell repertoires in cytomegalovirus infection. Overall study: Epitope selection comprised recently identified HLA-C-restricted CMV epitopes and well-studied HLA-B-restricted CMV epitopes.

TCRdb re-called the reads with MiXCR, one entry per CDR3 protein. The sample carries approximately 1,000,000 distinct CDR3 sequences, roughly 30% recorded once. The V gene is TRBV12-3 or TRBV12-4, the J gene TRBJ1-6; D remains unclear. This sequence was found in a human donor in good health (CMV status not recorded). Some clones in this sample may be carry-over from other donors' samples. Specimen: cultured CD8+ T cells from PBMCs, collected from culture after CMV antigen stimulation. CDR3 residues: CASNPGSTNSPLHF. Written as DNA, the CDR3 is TGTGCCAGCAACCCGGGGTCCACTAATTCACCCCTCCACTTT.